This T cell receptor beta chain originates from a study of PD-1 blockade in mismatch repair-deficient tumors. The length of the CDR3 is 13 residues. Germline loops: CDR1 SGHAT, CDR2 FQNNGV. V was clipped by 5 bases and J by 0 bases, with 7 bases between them. TCRdb's table, derived via immunoSEQ multiplex PCR, lists solely in-frame clones and lacks some. The data hold some 84,000 clones, with approximately 81% observed a single time. The material was peripheral blood, obtained 12 weeks after starting pembrolizumab. The chain has TRBV11-2 and TRBJ2-5; D might be TRBD1 or TRBD2, each matching 5 bases. The TCR was taken from an adult with mismatch repair-deficient cancer. CDR3 sequence (DNA): TGTGCCAGCAGCCAGGGACACCAAGAGACCCAGTACTTC. As protein: CASSQGHQETQYF. Looking up the rest from reference TRBV11-2 and TRBJ2-5 gives the full variable domain: EAGVAQSPRYKIIEKRQSVAFWCNPISGHATLYWYQQILGQGPKLLIQFQNNGVVDDSQLPKDRFSAERLKGVDSTLKIQPAKLEDSAVYLCASSQGHQETQYFGPGTRLLVL.